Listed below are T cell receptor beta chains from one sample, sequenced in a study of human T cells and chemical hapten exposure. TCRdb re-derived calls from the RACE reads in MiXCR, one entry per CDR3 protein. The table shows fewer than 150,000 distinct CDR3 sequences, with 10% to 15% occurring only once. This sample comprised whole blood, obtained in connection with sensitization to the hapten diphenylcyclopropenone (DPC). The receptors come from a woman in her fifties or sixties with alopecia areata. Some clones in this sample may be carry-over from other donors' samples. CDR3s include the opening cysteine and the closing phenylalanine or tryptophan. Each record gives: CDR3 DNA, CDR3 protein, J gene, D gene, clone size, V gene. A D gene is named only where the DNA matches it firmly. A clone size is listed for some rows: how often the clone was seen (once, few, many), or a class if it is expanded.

TGCGCCAGCAGCCAAGAAAGGCGCGGGAGGAGCAACAATGAGCAGTTCTTC	CASSQERRGRSNNEQFF	TRBJ2-1	TRBD2	few	TRBV4-1
TGTGCCAAGGGGCCGCCGACAGGGTCGTCAAAGAACACTGAAGCTTTCTTT	CAKGPPTGSSKNTEAFF	TRBJ1-1	TRBD1	-	TRBV24-1
TGCGCCAGCAGCCTCATAGGGGCGAACACCGGGGAGCTGTTTTTT	CASSLIGANTGELFF	TRBJ2-2	-	few	TRBV5-1
TGTGCCAGCATGCGGGGGGCGGGCAATGAGCAGTTCTTC	CASMRGAGNEQFF	TRBJ2-1	TRBD2	-	TRBV2
TGTGCCAGCAGCATAACGACAGGGCGAAGCTTCTTT	CASSITTGRSFF	TRBJ1-1	TRBD1	many	TRBV3-1
TGCGCCAGCAGCCCGGACAGGGAGTACTACGAGCAGTACTTC	CASSPDREYYEQYF	TRBJ2-7	TRBD1	few	TRBV5-1
TGTGCCAGCAGCCTGACTAGCGGTCAAGGTAATGAGCAGTTCTTC	CASSLTSGQGNEQFF	TRBJ2-1	TRBD2	-	TRBV4-2
TGTGCCAGTAGTATAGGATCCGTTCAAGAGACCCAGTACTTC	CASSIGSVQETQYF	TRBJ2-5	-	many	TRBV19
TGTGCCAGCAGCCCACCCGAGGGGCTGAACACTGAAGCTTTCTTT	CASSPPEGLNTEAFF	TRBJ1-1	-	many	TRBV7-9
TGTGCCAGCAGCTTAGCGTCAGGGAGTTGGAATCAGCCCCAGCATTTT	CASSLASGSWNQPQHF	TRBJ1-5	-	many	TRBV7-8
TGTGCCGGAAAACGGACAGGTATCTCCTACGAGCAGTACTTC	CAGKRTGISYEQYF	TRBJ2-7	TRBD1	few	TRBV6-1
TGCAGCGTTGAAGGAGGTAGCGGGAGCTCCTACAATGAGCAGTTCTTC	CSVEGGSGSSYNEQFF	TRBJ2-1	TRBD2	-	TRBV29-1
TGTGCCAGCAGTTTCGGACAGGACGGCTATGGCTACACCTTC	CASSFGQDGYGYTF	TRBJ1-2	TRBD1	-	TRBV27
TGCGCCAGCAGCGTGACGGTTACCGGGGAGCTGTTTTTT	CASSVTVTGELFF	TRBJ2-2	-	many	TRBV5-1
TGTGCCAGTAGTATGGGGGACAACTCCTACGAGCAGTACTTC	CASSMGDNSYEQYF	TRBJ2-7	-	-	TRBV19
TGTGCCACCAGCTTCCGACATCTCCAAGAGACCCAGTACTTC	CATSFRHLQETQYF	TRBJ2-5	-	many	TRBV15
TGCAGTGCCGGGGACAAGGCCAAAAACATTCAGTACTTC	CSAGDKAKNIQYF	TRBJ2-4	-	-	TRBV20-1
TGCGCCAGCAGTCGGGACTACTCCTCCTACAATGAGCAGTTCTTC	CASSRDYSSYNEQFF	TRBJ2-1	TRBD2	-	TRBV5-1
TGTGCCAGTAGTATAGATCGGTTCTTCAGGGGCAGCACCTGGGGCGATGAGCAGTTCTTC	CASSIDRFFRGSTWGDEQFF	TRBJ2-1	-	many	TRBV19
TGTGCCAGCACCGAAAGGGGCTATAGCTACGAGCAGTACTTC	CASTERGYSYEQYF	TRBJ2-7	-	many	TRBV5-6
TGCAGTGCTAGAGGGGACAGGGACGGCTATGGCTACACCTTC	CSARGDRDGYGYTF	TRBJ1-2	TRBD1	-	TRBV20-1
TGTGCCAGCAGTTCCCGGGCAGGGGCCAATTCACCCCTCCACTTT	CASSSRAGANSPLHF	TRBJ1-6	-	-	TRBV12-3/TRBV12-4
TGTGCCAGCAGTCAGTGGGACGGGAACTATGGCTACACCTTC	CASSQWDGNYGYTF	TRBJ1-2	-	many	TRBV6-5
TGCGCCAGCAGCCCGGGAGCTTCTCCTAGCACAGATACGCAGTATTTT	CASSPGASPSTDTQYF	TRBJ2-3	-	-	TRBV5-1
TGTGCCAGTCGGACGGGGGGCGTTAATTCACCCCTCCACTTT	CASRTGGVNSPLHF	TRBJ1-6	-	-	TRBV27
TGTGCCAGCACCCCGCCGGGAGTGGACACCGGGGAGCTGTTTTTT	CASTPPGVDTGELFF	TRBJ2-2	-	many	TRBV3-1
TGTGCCAGCAGTGTGGGGGAGAAGTGGCCAGATACGCAGTATTTT	CASSVGEKWPDTQYF	TRBJ2-3	-	few	TRBV2
TGCAGTGCGGCAGGCCCTGACGGGGAGACCCAGTACTTC	CSAAGPDGETQYF	TRBJ2-5	-	few	TRBV20-1
TGTGCCAGCACCCTCGATTCCGTTCGGAGCTCACCCCTCCACTTT	CASTLDSVRSSPLHF	TRBJ1-6	-	few	TRBV7-2
TGTGCCAGCAGTTTTGCAGGGGGCTATAATTCACCCCTCCACTTT	CASSFAGGYNSPLHF	TRBJ1-6	TRBD1	few	TRBV28
TGCAGCGTTGAGCTAGCGGGATATAATGAGCAGTTCTTC	CSVELAGYNEQFF	TRBJ2-1	TRBD2	many	TRBV29-1
TGTGCCAGCACCCCATCCTTTGGCAGGGTTGGGGGTCAAGAGACCCAGTACTTC	CASTPSFGRVGGQETQYF	TRBJ2-5	-	-	TRBV9
TGTGCCAGCAGCTTTCGTTGGGAATACGAGCAGTACTTC	CASSFRWEYEQYF	TRBJ2-7	-	many	TRBV5-5
TGTGCCAGCAGCCCCCGGACTAGCGGGAGTTCAGGAGCAGATACGCAGTATTTT	CASSPRTSGSSGADTQYF	TRBJ2-3	TRBD2	few	TRBV9
TGTGCCAGCAGTTTAAAGGAGCATCGGGGGGAGCAGTTCTTC	CASSLKEHRGEQFF	TRBJ2-1	-	few	TRBV12-3/TRBV12-4
TGTGCCAGCTCCCCGGGGACTAAGGAGCACATTCAGTACTTC	CASSPGTKEHIQYF	TRBJ2-4	TRBD2	-	TRBV28
TGTGCCAGCAGCTTAGACGTAGCTAGCGGGAGAAGAGATACGCAGTATTTT	CASSLDVASGRRDTQYF	TRBJ2-3	TRBD2	few	TRBV11-2
TGTGCCAGCAGCTCTGTTAGCGGGGAGTTCTACAATGAGCAGTTCTTC	CASSSVSGEFYNEQFF	TRBJ2-1	TRBD2	few	TRBV7-8
TGTGCCAGCAGCGCCCCCAAGGCGGGAGGGGCAGATACGCAGTATTTT	CASSAPKAGGADTQYF	TRBJ2-3	TRBD2	-	TRBV9
TGCAGTGCTAGTGAATCTAGCGGGAGTTCAGATACGCAGTATTTT	CSASESSGSSDTQYF	TRBJ2-3	TRBD2	few	TRBV20-1
TGTGCCAGCAGCCCAGCAGCGGGAGGCTACGAGCAGTACTTC	CASSPAAGGYEQYF	TRBJ2-7	TRBD2	few	TRBV6-2/TRBV6-3
TGCAGTGCCCAGGGAGGGGCGGGGAACACCGGGGAGCTGTTTTTT	CSAQGGAGNTGELFF	TRBJ2-2	TRBD2	-	TRBV20-1
TGTGCCAGCAGTGAAGCGCTTCGGGCTAGCGGAGCATACGAGCAGTACTTC	CASSEALRASGAYEQYF	TRBJ2-7	TRBD2	many	TRBV6-1
TGTGCCAGCAGTTCGGGGGAAAGTCTCCACTTT	CASSSGESLHF	TRBJ1-6	-	few	TRBV12-3/TRBV12-4
TGCAGTGCCCGGACCGCACGGTCCTACGAGCAGTACTTC	CSARTARSYEQYF	TRBJ2-7	-	-	TRBV20-1
TGTGCCAGCAGCCGTTCTTCGACTAGCGACACCGGGGAGCTGTTTTTT	CASSRSSTSDTGELFF	TRBJ2-2	TRBD2	many	TRBV11-2
TGTGCCAGCAGCAATTCGGGACTCGCCGGAGATACGCAGTATTTT	CASSNSGLAGDTQYF	TRBJ2-3	-	-	TRBV21-1
TGTGCCACCAGTGCCGCGAGGGAAGGGGGCTATGGCTACACCTTC	CATSAAREGGYGYTF	TRBJ1-2	-	many	TRBV24-1
TGTGCCAGCAGCGGCCTGATGCACGAGCAGTACTTC	CASSGLMHEQYF	TRBJ2-7	-	few	TRBV9
TGTGCCAGCAGTACCCGACAGGGATGGGACACCGGGGAGCTGTTTTTT	CASSTRQGWDTGELFF	TRBJ2-2	TRBD1	few	TRBV25-1
TGTGCCAGCAGCGTAGACCCCCCGGGACTGACGAGGGATGAGCAGTTCTTC	CASSVDPPGLTRDEQFF	TRBJ2-1	-	many	TRBV9
TGTGCCAGCAGTTGGGGGGCGGCTGAAAAACTGTTTTTT	CASSWGAAEKLFF	TRBJ1-4	-	many	TRBV12-3/TRBV12-4
TGTGCCAGCAGCAAAAAAAGGGGCAGGGGGTCGTACGAGCAGTACTTC	CASSKKRGRGSYEQYF	TRBJ2-7	-	many	TRBV21-1